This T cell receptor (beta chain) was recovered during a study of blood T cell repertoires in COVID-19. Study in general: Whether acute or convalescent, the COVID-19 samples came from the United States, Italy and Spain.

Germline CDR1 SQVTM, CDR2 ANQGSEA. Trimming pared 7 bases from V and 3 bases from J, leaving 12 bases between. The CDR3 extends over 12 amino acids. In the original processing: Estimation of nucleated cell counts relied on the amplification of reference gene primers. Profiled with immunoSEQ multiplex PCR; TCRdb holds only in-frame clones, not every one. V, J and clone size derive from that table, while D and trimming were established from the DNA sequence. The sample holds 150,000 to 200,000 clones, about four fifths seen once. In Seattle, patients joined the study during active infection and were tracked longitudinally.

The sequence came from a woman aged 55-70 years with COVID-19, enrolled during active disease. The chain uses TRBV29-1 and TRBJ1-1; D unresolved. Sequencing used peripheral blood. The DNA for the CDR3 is TGCAGCGCGAGACTCGGGGACACTGAAGCTTTCTTT. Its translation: CSARLGDTEAFF.